One sample yielded the 28 T cell receptor beta chains listed below, sequenced in a study of response to subunit inactivated influenza vaccine. TCRdb used MiXCR to reprocess the RT-PCR reads, holding one entry per CDR3 protein. The profile covers approximately 530,000 distinct CDR3 sequences, with 7.2% appearing a single time and under 15% taken by the ten largest. The sample here was PBMCs from blood, taken about 24 months after vaccination. These receptors came from a man between 50 and 75 years old who received an inactivated influenza vaccine.

The chain carries TRBV5-8 and TRBJ1-5, with D possibly TRBD1 on 5 matching bases. Germline V gene lookup returns CDR1 SGHTS and CDR2 YDEGEE. The CDR3 consists of 16 residues. The V and J ends lost 0 bases and 4 bases respectively, with 14 bases between them. DNA of the CDR3: TGTGCCAGCAGCTTGGGGGCAGGGATAGTAAATCAGCCCCAGCATTTT. This translates into CASSLGAGIVNQPQHF.

The table lists this clonotype with many counts. The chain combines TRBV7-6 with TRBJ1-1; D is ambiguous. Germline values: CDR1 SGHVS, CDR2 FNYEAQ. V gave up 6 bases and J gave up 0 bases, with 20 bases separating them. This CDR3 has 17 residues. This chain's CDR3 is CASSSPQFNQMNTEAFF. In DNA, the CDR3 is TGTGCCAGCAGTTCACCCCAGTTCAACCAGATGAACACTGAAGCTTTCTTT.

In its sample, this clonotype was seen a few times. V usage is TRBV29-1 and J usage is TRBJ1-2; D is ambiguous. Looked up from germline, CDR1 is SQVTM and CDR2 is ANQGSEA. Trimming stripped 4 bases from V and 2 bases from J, with 17 bases between. The CDR3 totals 15 residues. For the CDR3, the DNA is TGCAGCGTTGTTAAGGACCCCTTTTCAAACTATGGCTACACCTTC. This translates into CSVVKDPFSNYGYTF.

This clonotype was picked up a small number of times. The J gene is TRBJ2-7, the V gene TRBV20-1; 9 nucleotides line up with TRBD2. The CDR3 length is 14 residues. V gave up 6 bases and J gave up 2 bases; unmatched junction bases: 8. Germline-derived CDR1 and CDR2 are DFQATT and SNEGSKA (reference sequence). Here the CDR3 DNA reads TGCAGTGCCCCCATTAGCGGGGGCCCCTACGAGCAGTACTTC. Translation: CSAPISGGPYEQYF.

V is TRBV28 and J is TRBJ2-7, with D unclear. Trimming stripped 7 bases from V and 0 bases from J, with 10 bases between. The CDR3 extends over 13 amino acids. Germline-derived CDR1 and CDR2 are MDHEN and SYDVKM. The CDR3 DNA follows: TGTGCCAGCACGGCTTCAAGCTCCTACGAGCAGTACTTC. It yields the protein CASTASSSYEQYF.

The rearrangement uses TRBV7-6 and TRBJ2-2, with TRBD2 as a possible D gene (5 bases). CDR3 length: 18 residues. Germline V CDR1 and CDR2: SGHVS, FNYEAQ. Trimming cost V 5 bases and J 3 bases, with 22 bases left between them. The CDR3 region has the DNA TGTGCCAGCAGCCCAGAACTGACACCGGACGGGGACACCGGGGAGCTGTTTTTT. Its translation: CASSPELTPDGDTGELFF.

The V call is TRBV30, the J call TRBJ1-3; TRBD1 is a possible D gene (5 bases). This CDR3 is built from 14 residues. From germline, CDR1 is GTSNPN and CDR2 SVGIG (reference sequence). The V end was cut by 0 bases, the J end by 2 bases, with 8 bases between. CDR3 bases: TGTGCCTGGAGTGTACAGGCGACTGGAAACACCATATATTTT. Residues: CAWSVQATGNTIYF.

With regard to this clonotype: A much more abundant neighbour one base away suggests this may be a read error. The rearrangement uses TRBV9 and TRBJ1-3; no definite D call. Germline V gives CDR1 SGDLS, CDR2 YYNGEE. V lost 7 bases to trimming and J lost 0 bases, with 14 bases between them. The CDR3 consists of 15 residues. CDR3 loop: CASGGRPSSGNTIYF. The CDR3 DNA follows: TGTGCCAGCGGCGGTCGTCCGAGCTCTGGAAACACCATATATTTT.

The chain recombines TRBV5-6 with TRBJ2-1; 9 bases fit TRBD2. This CDR3 comprises 15 residues. V shed 1 base and J 8 bases; nucleotides not matched to a gene: 7. CDR1 SGHDT and CDR2 YYEEEE come from the germline V gene. The CDR3 DNA sequence: TGTGCCAGCAGCTTGTTGGGACTAGCTGTCGATGAGCAGTTCTTC. The encoded protein is CASSLLGLAVDEQFF.

V usage is TRBV11-2 and J usage is TRBJ2-2; TRBD1 is a possible D gene (5 bases). The CDR3 totals 12 residues. V lost 7 bases, J lost 6 bases, and 9 bases lay in between. Germline CDR1 reads SGHAT; CDR2 reads FQNNGV. CDR3 in DNA: TGTGCCAGCAACTGGGGCGCCGGGGAGCTGTTTTTT. Protein: CASNWGAGELFF.

The chain joins TRBV27 to TRBJ2-3, with 10 bases lining up with TRBD1. Losses at the gene ends were 2 bases for V and 5 bases for J; bases not matched to a gene: 4. The CDR3 runs to 15 residues. Germline assignment: CDR1 MNHEY and CDR2 SMNVEV (reference sequence). For the CDR3, the DNA is TGTGCCAGCAGTTTAGCGGGACAGGGGAAAGATACGCAGTATTTT. Translated, it gives CASSLAGQGKDTQYF.

This clonotype was detected many times. This chain connects TRBV5-1 to TRBJ1-2; TRBD1 aligns across 8 bases. Germline lookup yields CDR1 SGHRS and CDR2 YFSETQ. There are 15 residues in the CDR3. Trimming at V came to 0 bases and at J to 3 bases, leaving 4 bases not matched to a gene. In DNA form, the CDR3 reads TGCGCCAGCAGCTTGGGGACAGGGCACGACTATGGCTACACCTTC. This codes for CASSLGTGHDYGYTF.

This chain joins TRBV10-3 and TRBJ2-5; perhaps TRBD1 as D (7 bases). Trimming stripped 6 bases from V and 5 bases from J, with 13 bases between. Germline assignment: CDR1 ENHRY and CDR2 SYGVKD. The length of the CDR3 is 13 residues. In nucleotides, the CDR3 is TGTGCCATCAGCCAGGGGGGTCGGGAGACCCAGTACTTC. This codes for CAISQGGRETQYF.

This clonotype came up a few times. This rearrangement joins TRBV12-3 or TRBV12-4 to TRBJ2-5; D is perhaps TRBD1 (5 bases). This CDR3 has 14 residues. The V end was cut by 6 bases, the J end by 5 bases, with 16 bases between. The DNA for the CDR3 is TGTGCCAGCAGGCCTTTGGGGCCCGCGGAGACCCAGTACTTC. Amino acid sequence: CASRPLGPAETQYF.

The sample holds many counts of this clonotype. J is TRBJ1-1 and V is TRBV28, with D possibly matching TRBD1 (5 bases). Trimming took 6 bases from V and 1 from J, leaving 12 bases between them. CDR1 and CDR2 (germline): MDHEN, SYDVKM. CDR3 length: 14 residues. The CDR3 sequence is CASRPLQGNTEAFF. The CDR3 nucleotides read TGTGCCAGCAGACCCTTGCAGGGGAACACTGAAGCTTTCTTT.

The CDR3 DNA sequence: TGTGCCTGGAGGGGACGGGTGAACACTGAAGCTTTCTTT. This sequence encodes CAWRGRVNTEAFF. The chain has TRBV30 and TRBJ1-1; perhaps TRBD1 as D (5 bases). Trimming removed 3 bases from V and 0 bases from J, with 8 bases in between. The CDR3 spans 13 residues. Germline V gives CDR1 GTSNPN, CDR2 SVGIG (reference sequence).

This sequence joins TRBV6-1 and TRBJ2-7, with TRBD2 matching 7 bases. This CDR3 has 14 residues. Germline V gene data show CDR1 as MNHNS and CDR2 as SASEGT. Trimming cost V 1 base and J 7 bases; bases outside gene matches: 7. The CDR3 region is CASSEVTSRREQYF. For the CDR3, the DNA is TGTGCCAGCAGTGAAGTGACTAGCCGGCGGGAGCAGTACTTC.

This chain uses TRBV12-3 or TRBV12-4 with TRBJ1-5; D is ambiguous. Trimming pared 5 bases from V and 0 bases from J, leaving 8 bases between. This CDR3 has 14 residues. The CDR3 sequence: CASSGIYSNQPQHF. Written as DNA, the CDR3 is TGTGCCAGCAGTGGGATTTATAGCAATCAGCCCCAGCATTTT.

This clonotype appeared a single time. A much larger clone lies a single base off, so this may be a read error. The J gene is TRBJ1-2, the V gene TRBV9; D might be TRBD1 (6 bases). Germline V lookup: CDR1 SGDLS, CDR2 YYNGEE. V was clipped by 7 bases and J by 4 bases, with 14 bases between them. CDR3 length: 13 amino acids. CDR3 DNA sequence: TGTGCCAGCGCCCTGGGACAAACCTATGGCTACACCTTC. It encodes CASALGQTYGYTF.

The gene calls are TRBV20-1 and TRBJ1-5; D remains unclear. Trimming stripped 3 bases from V and 4 bases from J, with 10 bases between. The germline gives CDR1 DFQATT, CDR2 SNEGSKA (reference sequence). The CDR3 runs 13 residues. The CDR3 here is CSASADPNQPQHF. The CDR3 nucleotides are TGCAGTGCTAGTGCCGATCCTAATCAGCCCCAGCATTTT.

The table lists this clonotype with many counts. The V gene is TRBV29-1, the J gene TRBJ1-5; 8 bases fit TRBD1. J lost 10 bases, V lost 0 bases, and 5 bases had no gene match. CDR3 length: 13 amino acids. CDR1 and CDR2 from the germline V gene are SQVTM and ANQGSEA. In DNA, the CDR3 is TGCAGCGTTGAAGAAGGACAGGGAAACCCCCAGCATTTT. This gives the protein CSVEEGQGNPQHF.

This clonotype was counted at least ten times. The chain links TRBV12-3 or TRBV12-4 to TRBJ2-6, with a possible D match to TRBD1 (6 bases). The V gene lost 5 bases and the J gene lost 2 bases, with 13 bases spanning the gap. The CDR3 spans 16 residues. The CDR3 spells CASSIRQVAGANVLTF. CDR3 in DNA: TGTGCCAGCAGTATAAGACAGGTTGCTGGGGCCAACGTCCTGACTTTC.

The chain uses TRBV5-1 and TRBJ2-2, with 9 bases aligning to TRBD1. Trimming at V came to 4 bases and at J to 5 bases, leaving 9 bases not matched to a gene. CDR3 size: 16 residues. CDR1 is SGHRS and CDR2 is YFSETQ in the germline V gene. DNA of the CDR3: TGCGCCAGCAGCACTGGGACAGGGCGTTTTACCGGGGAGCTGTTTTTT. Its protein product is CASSTGTGRFTGELFF. Full variable domain (missing parts from reference TRBV5-1 and TRBJ2-2): KAGVTQTPRYLIKTRGQQVTLSCSPISGHRSVSWYQQTPGQGLQFLFEYFSETQRNKGNFPGRFSGRQFSNSRSEMNVSTLELGDSALYLCASSTGTGRFTGELFFGEGSRLTVL.

The chain combines TRBV6-5 with TRBJ2-7; D is undetermined. CDR1 and CDR2 (germline): MNHEY, SVGAGI. The CDR3 loop spans 13 amino acids. Trimming pared 0 bases from V and 2 bases from J, leaving 5 bases between. In DNA, the CDR3 is TGTGCCAGCAGTTACTCCTACACCTACGAGCAGTACTTC. Encoded protein: CASSYSYTYEQYF.

V is TRBV5-1 and J is TRBJ2-5, with D tentatively TRBD1 (6 bases). Trimming cost V 7 bases and J 5 bases, with 15 bases left between them. The CDR3 loop spans 13 amino acids. Germline values: CDR1 SGHRS, CDR2 YFSETQ. The CDR3 nucleotides are TGCGCCAGCTCAGCGGACAGCGCCGAGACCCAGTACTTC. Protein: CASSADSAETQYF.

The sample holds a few counts of this clonotype. The rearrangement links TRBV11-2 to TRBJ2-1; D remains ambiguous. The CDR3 totals 16 residues. Per the germline V gene, CDR1 is SGHAT and CDR2 is FQNNGV. Trimming removed 3 bases from V and 2 bases from J, with 14 bases in between. The CDR3 coding sequence is TGTGCCAGCAGCTTTTCGGGCCATTTTACCTACAATGAGCAGTTCTTC. Protein product: CASSFSGHFTYNEQFF.

This clonotype was recorded a few times. The gene calls are TRBV7-2 and TRBJ1-2; D not resolved. CDR1 is SGHTA, CDR2 FQGNSA, per germline. V gave up 3 bases and J gave up 8 bases, with 10 bases separating them. CDR3 size: 12 residues. CDR3 nucleotide sequence: TGTGCCAGCAGCTTCATCGGGGAAGGCTACACCTTC. Protein product: CASSFIGEGYTF.

The chain carries TRBV6-2 or TRBV6-3 and TRBJ2-1; a possible D gene is TRBD1 (5 bases). With 5 bases removed from V and 0 bases from J, the gap between germline ends came to 11 bases. Germline V gives CDR1 MNHEY, CDR2 SVGEGT. This CDR3 is 15 amino acids long. CDR3 loop: CASSNYRSSYNEQFF. CDR3 sequence (DNA): TGTGCCAGCAGTAACTACAGGAGCTCCTACAATGAGCAGTTCTTC.